The 24 T cell receptor beta chains in this list originate from one sample, sequenced in a study of blood T cell repertoires in COVID-19 (dated by TCRdb to 2019 to 2021). The library was built by means of the immunoSEQ multiplex PCR assay. In its TCRdb copy, this immuneACCESS table keeps in-frame sequences only and misses some clones. Where compared with another copy, unresolved V genes explain less than half of these, and the others have no known cause. This sample is represented by about 270,000 clones; roughly 84% of them were singletons. The ten largest clones take up around 3.2% of the sample. Sequenced input: peripheral blood. Receptors were obtained from a woman between 18 and 30 years old with acute or convalescent COVID-19.

The J gene is TRBJ2-7, the V gene TRBV4-2; 11 bases map to TRBD2. Germline CDR1 is LGHNA and CDR2 is YNFKEQ. The J segment lost 1 base and the V segment lost 1 base, leaving 6 bases of the junction unmatched. The CDR3 loop spans 17 amino acids. The CDR3 here is CASSQASSGRLSYEQYF. DNA for the CDR3: TGTGCCAGCAGCCAAGCGTCTAGCGGGAGGCTTTCCTACGAGCAGTACTTC.

The chain carries TRBV4-2 and TRBJ2-1; 9 nucleotides match TRBD1. The germline CDR1 and CDR2 sequences are LGHNA and YNFKEQ. The CDR3 loop spans 16 amino acids. Trimming at V came to 4 bases and at J to 5 bases, leaving 9 bases not matched to a gene. The CDR3 region is CASSPQPGQGNNEQFF. The DNA of the CDR3 is TGTGCCAGCAGCCCGCAGCCGGGACAGGGTAACAATGAGCAGTTCTTC.

The rearrangement uses TRBV6-5 and TRBJ1-2; a weak D match, TRBD1 (6 bases). V lost 5 bases and J lost 8, with 15 bases in between. Germline lookup yields CDR1 MNHEY and CDR2 SVGAGI. The CDR3 is 13 residues long. CDR3 in DNA: TGTGCCAGCAGTATACAGGGAATCGGGGGCTACACCTTC. This codes for CASSIQGIGGYTF.

This clone occurred many times. This chain joins TRBV30 and TRBJ2-7; the D gene is possibly TRBD2 (5 bases). V lost 3 bases and J 3 bases, leaving 15 bases between the germline ends. The CDR3 runs to 14 residues. Germline lookup yields CDR1 GTSNPN and CDR2 SVGIG (reference sequence). The CDR3 DNA reads as TGTGCCTGGAGCCGTCCCCACACTAGCTACGAGCAGTACTTC. Protein sequence: CAWSRPHTSYEQYF.

This clone was detected once. V and J are TRBV28 and TRBJ1-3; D gene uncertain. The germline V gene has CDR1 MDHEN and CDR2 SYDVKM. The CDR3 sequence is 16 residues long. Trimming stripped 6 bases from V and 0 bases from J, with 15 bases between. The CDR3 bases are TGTGCCAGCAGAAAAGAGGATATCTTCTCTGGAAACACCATATATTTT. Translated, it gives CASRKEDIFSGNTIYF.

The gene calls are TRBV7-2 and TRBJ1-5, with D tentatively TRBD1 (6 bases). Germline assignment: CDR1 SGHTA and CDR2 FQGNSA. V was shortened by 5 bases and J by 2 bases, with 16 bases between the two germline ends. This CDR3 contains 16 residues. The CDR3 nucleotides read TGTGCCAGCAGCCCCGGCGGGGGGCGCGGCAATCAGCCCCAGCATTTT. Encoded protein: CASSPGGGRGNQPQHF.

The genes are TRBV6-2 or TRBV6-3 and TRBJ1-5, with 8 bases fitting TRBD1. Losses at the gene ends were 2 bases for V and 6 bases for J; bases not matched to a gene: 15. The CDR3 loop spans 18 amino acids. From germline, CDR1 is MNHEY and CDR2 SVGEGT. The CDR3 loop reads CASSYGIYRTGKSQPQHF. CDR3 DNA sequence: TGTGCCAGCAGTTACGGGATTTATCGGACAGGGAAGAGTCAGCCCCAGCATTTT.

The V call is TRBV5-1, the J call TRBJ1-6; 7 nucleotides align to TRBD1. V lost 4 bases to trimming and J lost 4 bases; unmatched junction nucleotides: 14. Germline V gene lookup returns CDR1 SGHRS and CDR2 YFSETQ. This CDR3 has 18 residues. This chain's CDR3 is CASSLIPRDRDYNSPLHF. The CDR3 DNA reads TGCGCCAGCAGCCTAATCCCCCGGGACAGAGATTATAATTCACCCCTCCACTTT.

The chain uses TRBV27 and TRBJ2-7; D perhaps matches TRBD1 (5 bases). The CDR3 extends over 15 amino acids. The V gene lost 3 bases and the J gene lost 2 bases, with 14 bases spanning the gap. Germline V gives CDR1 MNHEY, CDR2 SMNVEV (reference sequence). CDR3 in DNA: TGTGCCAGCAGTTTGCCGACAGACCTAACCTACGAGCAGTACTTC. This encodes CASSLPTDLTYEQYF.

The genes are TRBV9 and TRBJ2-1, with D unclear. There are 14 residues in the CDR3. V was trimmed by 3 bases and J by 8 bases, leaving 15 bases between them. Germline V gene sequence: CDR1 SGDLS, CDR2 YYNGEE. The DNA for the CDR3 is TGTGCCAGCAGCGGGAGTGGATTTTTCGATGAGCAGTTCTTC. Protein sequence: CASSGSGFFDEQFF.

The table lists this clone with a count of one. This rearrangement joins TRBV16 to TRBJ1-6; no definite D call. V lost 2 bases and J 7 bases, leaving 6 bases between the germline ends. Looked up from germline, CDR1 is KGHSY and CDR2 is FQNENV. The CDR3 is 13 amino acids. CDR3 residues: CASSQITNSPLHF. The CDR3, as DNA: TGTGCCAGCAGCCAAATAACAAATTCACCCCTCCACTTT.

The rearrangement joins TRBV27 to TRBJ1-1, with D possibly TRBD1 on 5 matching bases. Per germline, CDR1 MNHEY and CDR2 SMNVEV (reference sequence). The CDR3 is 16 amino acids. V lost 2 bases and J 5 bases, leaving 18 bases between the germline ends. This CDR3 is CASSLVGGTQGTEAFF. For the CDR3, the DNA is TGTGCCAGCAGTTTAGTCGGGGGGACCCAAGGGACTGAAGCTTTCTTT.

The chain carries TRBV15 and TRBJ1-4; tentative D call: TRBD1 (6 bases). Germline V gene sequence: CDR1 LNHNV, CDR2 YYDKDF (reference sequence). V was pared by 0 bases and J by 8 bases, with 25 bases between. The length of the CDR3 is 19 residues. As DNA, the CDR3 is TGTGCCACCAGCAGAGAAAACACCCTATCTAGGGGGATTCAGGAAAAACTGTTTTTT. Translating it yields CATSRENTLSRGIQEKLFF.

V gene TRBV5-1 combines with J gene TRBJ2-3; 9 bases agree with TRBD2. J lost 5 bases, V lost 3 bases, and 7 bases had no gene match. The CDR3 spans 15 residues. Germline-derived CDR1 and CDR2 are SGHRS and YFSETQ. This chain's CDR3 is CASSSTSGRLDTQYF. The CDR3 DNA reads as TGCGCCAGCAGCTCCACCAGCGGGAGGCTAGATACGCAGTATTTT.

The chain is built from TRBV9 and TRBJ2-6, with D possibly TRBD2 on 6 matching bases. The V end lost 4 bases, the J end lost 0 bases, and 17 bases lay between the germline ends. The CDR3 length is 18 residues. CDR1 and CDR2 (germline): SGDLS, YYNGEE. The DNA for the CDR3 is TGTGCCAGCAGCCCCGGGACTCATCCTTCCTCTGGGGCCAACGTCCTGACTTTC. It translates to CASSPGTHPSSGANVLTF.

The chain carries TRBV19 and TRBJ2-7; 9 nucleotides line up with TRBD2. Trimming cost V 5 bases and J 4 bases; bases outside gene matches: 6. In germline, CDR1 is LNHDA, CDR2 SQIVND (reference sequence). The CDR3 sequence is 14 residues long. The CDR3 spells CASSLSGRRYEQYF. In DNA form, the CDR3 reads TGTGCCAGTAGTTTAAGCGGGAGGAGGTACGAGCAGTACTTC.

The chain recombines TRBV6-5 with TRBJ1-6, with TRBD1 identical over 8 bases. J gave up 10 bases and V 5 bases, and 7 bases lay outside the gene matches. Looked up from germline, CDR1 is MNHEY and CDR2 is SVGAGI. The CDR3 sequence is 14 residues long. In nucleotides, the CDR3 is TGTGCCAGCAGTCCAGGGGGCGCATGGTCACCCCTCCACTTT. Its protein product is CASSPGGAWSPLHF.

The chain couples TRBV6-2 or TRBV6-3 to TRBJ2-7; tentatively, D is TRBD1 (5 bases). The CDR3 length is 15 residues. Between the trimmed V and J ends, which lost 2 bases and 4 bases, there was a span of 15 bases. Germline-derived CDR1 and CDR2 are MNHEY and SVGEGT. The CDR3 DNA is TGTGCCAGCAGTTACGGGGCCTGGGCCGTATACGAGCAGTACTTC. It specifies CASSYGAWAVYEQYF.

J is TRBJ1-2 and V is TRBV28; no reliable D call. This CDR3 is built from 15 residues. Per germline, CDR1 MDHEN and CDR2 SYDVKM. The V end lost 4 bases, the J end lost 0 bases, and 12 bases lay between the germline ends. CDR3 nucleotides: TGTGCCAGCAGTTCGCCACGATCGGCTAACTATGGCTACACCTTC. It codes for CASSSPRSANYGYTF.

V and J are TRBV19 and TRBJ2-3; weak D call: TRBD2 (6 bases). CDR1 and CDR2 from the germline V gene are LNHDA and SQIVND (reference sequence). Trimming shortened V by 6 bases and J by 9 bases, and 10 bases separated the two germline ends. This CDR3 is 11 amino acids long. CDR3 coding DNA: TGTGCCAGTAGACGCGGGGACACGCAGTATTTT. Amino acids: CASRRGDTQYF.

CDR3 loop: CASSPDSSYGYTF. The CDR3, as DNA: TGTGCCAGCAGCCCTGACTCAAGCTATGGCTACACCTTC. The V call is TRBV12-3 or TRBV12-4, the J call TRBJ1-2; D gene uncertain. The germline V and J ends were trimmed by 6 bases and 4 bases, with 12 bases remaining between them. The CDR3 loop spans 13 amino acids.

This clone has a handful of counts. The CDR3 DNA follows: TGTGCCAGTAGTACCCAAATGAACACTGAAGCTTTCTTT. Translated, it gives CASSTQMNTEAFF. The chain carries TRBV19 and TRBJ1-1, with D uncertain. V gave up 4 bases and J gave up 0 bases, with 6 bases separating them. Germline V gene sequence: CDR1 LNHDA, CDR2 SQIVND (reference sequence). This CDR3 comprises 13 residues. The full variable domain, completed using reference TRBV19 and TRBJ1-1, is DGGITQSPKYLFRKEGQNVTLSCEQNLNHDAMYWYRQDPGQGLRLIYYSQIVNDFQKGDIAEGYSVSREKKESFPLTVTSAQKNPTAFYLCASSTQMNTEAFFGQGTRLTVV.

This chain connects TRBV30 to TRBJ1-1; TRBD1 matches 7 bases. Germline CDR1 GTSNPN, CDR2 SVGIG (reference sequence). The CDR3 is 14 residues long. V gave up 3 bases and J gave up 6 bases; unmatched junction bases: 10. The CDR3: CAWRRLDRRAEAFF. CDR3 DNA sequence: TGTGCCTGGAGACGATTGGACAGGCGCGCTGAAGCTTTCTTT.

The chain couples TRBV19 to TRBJ2-3, with 11 bases matching TRBD2. CDR1 LNHDA and CDR2 SQIVND come from the germline V gene (reference sequence). The J segment lost 0 bases and the V segment lost 5 bases, leaving 7 bases of the junction unmatched. The CDR3 contains 17 residues. The CDR3 DNA reads as TGTGCCAGTAGTGTCCCTAGCGGGAGGAAAAGCACAGATACGCAGTATTTT. The encoded protein is CASSVPSGRKSTDTQYF.